This T cell receptor beta chain was captured by sequencing in a study of T-cell reconstitution after alpha-beta-depleted transplantation in children. Researchers prepared the TCRbeta library using unique molecular identifiers, the study reports. TCRdb redid the calling of the PCR reads with MiXCR, one entry per CDR3 protein. Of about 610,000 distinct CDR3 sequences listed, approximately 10% are singletons. The CDR3 loop spans 15 amino acids. The germline V and J ends were trimmed by 3 bases and 2 bases, with 12 bases remaining between them. Germline loops: CDR1 MGHRA, CDR2 YSYEKL. This sequence joins TRBV4-1 and TRBJ2-3, with D possibly being TRBD2 (6 bases). Sequencing was performed on PBMCs from the stem cell graft donor, taken from the stem cell graft. The sequence was collected from a human donor who donated a stem cell graft to a child with acute myeloid leukemia. The CDR3 region has the DNA TGCGCCAGCAGCCAGCAGGGAGGTAACACAGATACGCAGTATTTT. This codes for CASSQQGGNTDTQYF.